A single sample is the source of the 29 T cell receptor beta chains below, sequenced in a study of blood T cell repertoires in COVID-19. Assay used: immunoSEQ multiplex PCR; TCRdb lists only in-frame clones, some missing. This sample has around 620,000 clones, with 70% to 90% found just once. The sequenced sample consisted of peripheral blood. The source is a young woman with acute or convalescent COVID-19.

The chain combines TRBV24-1 with TRBJ1-4; 8 nucleotides line up with TRBD1. J lost 6 bases, V lost 3 bases, and 8 bases had no gene match. Germline V gene data show CDR1 as KGHDR and CDR2 as SFDVKD. The length of the CDR3 is 16 residues. The CDR3 DNA is TGTGCCACCAGTGATCCCCCCCGGACAGGGTATGAAAAACTGTTTTTT. Translation: CATSDPPRTGYEKLFF.

This clone came up once. This sequence joins TRBV14 and TRBJ1-2; TRBD1 might be the D (5 bases). Germline V gives CDR1 SGHDN, CDR2 FVKESK. V was pared by 4 bases and J by 7 bases, with 22 bases between. This CDR3 spans 16 amino acids. In DNA form, the CDR3 reads TGTGCCAGCAGCCCCTCGTCCCCCAACAGGAGAGGTGGCTACACCTTC. Protein sequence: CASSPSSPNRRGGYTF.

V usage is TRBV6-5 and J usage is TRBJ2-7; D call uncertain. The V gene's germline CDR1 is MNHEY and CDR2 SVGAGI. CDR3 length: 16 amino acids. Trimming removed 0 bases from V and 2 bases from J, with 14 bases in between. CDR3 sequence (DNA): TGTGCCAGCAGTTACTCGAGCGCAGTCCCTACCTACGAGCAGTACTTC. Encoded protein: CASSYSSAVPTYEQYF.

The chain links TRBV5-1 to TRBJ1-5, with no clear D. V was clipped by 4 bases and J by 5 bases, with 10 bases between them. The CDR3 sequence is 13 residues long. The V gene's germline CDR1 is SGHRS and CDR2 YFSETQ. The CDR3 here is CASSGLSDQPQHF. The CDR3 DNA follows: TGCGCCAGCAGCGGACTCTCAGATCAGCCCCAGCATTTT.

The chain recombines TRBV30 with TRBJ2-3; D possibly corresponds to TRBD1 (6 bases). Deletions cut 8 bases from V and 1 base from J, with 16 bases between. Germline assignment: CDR1 GTSNPN and CDR2 SVGIG (reference sequence). The CDR3 sequence is 14 residues long. The CDR3 reads CAANLGARTDTQYF. CDR3 coding DNA: TGTGCCGCCAATTTGGGGGCCCGCACAGATACGCAGTATTTT.

The chain couples TRBV5-6 to TRBJ1-5, with 8 bases identical to TRBD1. CDR1 is SGHDT and CDR2 is YYEEEE in the germline V gene. The V gene end was trimmed by 4 bases and the J gene end by 5 bases; junction bases not matched to a gene: 8. The length of the CDR3 is 15 residues. This chain's CDR3 is CASSLGQGGHQPQHF. The CDR3 nucleotides are TGTGCCAGCAGCCTAGGACAGGGAGGGCATCAGCCCCAGCATTTT.

The chain's CDR3 is CASSYLWTAHNEAFF. The CDR3 nucleotides are TGTGCCAGCAGTTACTTGTGGACAGCTCATAATGAAGCTTTCTTT. The genes are TRBV6-6 and TRBJ1-1; tentative D call: TRBD1 (6 bases). The CDR3 extends over 15 amino acids. The germline gives CDR1 MNHNY, CDR2 SVGAGI (reference sequence). Trimming pared 1 base from V and 7 bases from J, leaving 16 bases between.

For this clone: Other DNA sequences of this sample code for an identical CDR3. The chain uses TRBV5-1 and TRBJ1-1, with D uncertain. CDR1 is SGHRS, CDR2 YFSETQ, per germline. The CDR3 totals 14 residues. V shed 2 bases and J shed 1 base, with 9 bases lying between them. CDR3 in DNA: TGCGCCAGCAGCTTTAGAGGGCAGAACACTGAAGCTTTCTTT. Encoded protein: CASSFRGQNTEAFF.

In DNA form, the CDR3 reads TGTGCCAGCAGCGTAGGGCAGGGGGTCGATGGCTACACCTTC. It translates to CASSVGQGVDGYTF. The rearrangement uses TRBV9 and TRBJ1-2, with 7 bases that match TRBD1. After removal of 0 bases from V and 6 bases from J, the junction contained 5 bases not matched to a gene. CDR3 length: 14 amino acids. The V gene's germline CDR1 is SGDLS and CDR2 YYNGEE.

The chain links TRBV19 to TRBJ1-2, with 8 bases lining up with TRBD1. CDR1 and CDR2 from the germline V gene are LNHDA and SQIVND (reference sequence). V gave up 3 bases and J gave up 7 bases; unmatched junction bases: 13. The CDR3 is 16 residues long. The CDR3 spells CASSISLGTGFGGYTF. Here the CDR3 DNA reads TGTGCCAGTAGTATCTCCCTCGGGACAGGCTTCGGTGGCTACACCTTC.

The chain couples TRBV6-5 to TRBJ2-4, with 8 nucleotides matching TRBD2. V gave up 2 bases and J gave up 3 bases; unmatched junction bases: 0. CDR1 is MNHEY, CDR2 SVGAGI, per germline. The CDR3 extends over 14 amino acids. The CDR3 DNA follows: TGTGCCAGCAGTTACGCGGGGGGCAAAAACATTCAGTACTTC. Encoded protein: CASSYAGGKNIQYF.

In DNA form, the CDR3 reads TGCAGCACCGTGGCTGGGGCTGGCTACACCTTC. Its translation is CSTVAGAGYTF. The J gene is TRBJ1-2, the V gene TRBV29-1, with D perhaps matching TRBD1 (5 bases). This CDR3 is built from 11 residues. Germline CDR1 and CDR2: SQVTM and ANQGSEA. Trimming cost V 8 bases and J 7 bases, with 14 bases left between them.

This rearrangement joins TRBV6-4 to TRBJ2-7; 8 bases are a match to TRBD2. J gave up 5 bases and V 6 bases, and 9 bases lay outside the gene matches. Germline CDR1 MRHNA, CDR2 SNTAGT. This CDR3 has 14 amino acids. Here the CDR3 DNA reads TGTGCCAGCAGCCCCACGGGGGGGAATGACGAGCAGTACTTC. Amino acid sequence: CASSPTGGNDEQYF.

CDR3 in DNA: TGCAGCGTTGGGGGGCCCACTGAAGCTTTCTTT. It yields the protein CSVGGPTEAFF. This chain uses TRBV29-1 with TRBJ1-1; D possibly corresponds to TRBD1 (6 bases). This CDR3 has 11 amino acids. Per the germline V gene, CDR1 is SQVTM and CDR2 is ANQGSEA. The V and J ends lost 4 bases and 4 bases respectively, with 7 bases between them.

The V gene is TRBV18, the J gene TRBJ2-7; a weak D match, TRBD2 (5 bases). V shed 3 bases and J shed 2 bases, with 14 bases lying between them. Per germline, CDR1 KGHSH and CDR2 LQKENI. This CDR3 contains 15 residues. CDR3 amino acids: CASSPSGNSAYEQYF. As DNA, the CDR3 is TGTGCCAGCTCACCTTCCGGGAATTCTGCCTACGAGCAGTACTTC.

The count of this clone is one. Other DNA sequences of this sample code for an identical CDR3. J is TRBJ2-7 and V is TRBV3-1 (or the pseudogene TRBV3-2), with D possibly being TRBD2 (6 bases). Germline V gene sequence: CDR1 LGHDT, CDR2 YNNKEL (reference sequence). This CDR3 spans 14 amino acids. The V end lost 4 bases, the J end lost 2 bases, and 12 bases lay between the germline ends. The CDR3 DNA is TGTGCCAGCAGCCCCTCTGGGGGGACCTACGAGCAGTACTTC. It specifies CASSPSGGTYEQYF.

The chain joins TRBV21-1 to TRBJ1-4; TRBD1 reflects the table's D call only, with no check against the DNA. TRBV21-1 is a pseudogene segment. The CDR3 covers 15 residues. The CDR3 coding sequence is TGTGCCAGCAGCAAAGACGGCAGGCCTAATGAAAAACTGTTTTTT. It translates to CASSKDGRPNEKLFF.

V usage is TRBV12-3 or TRBV12-4 and J usage is TRBJ2-7; D might be TRBD1 (5 bases). Trimming pared 2 bases from V and 7 bases from J, leaving 12 bases between. CDR3 length: 13 residues. This CDR3 is CASSLLPAGEQYF. For the CDR3, the DNA is TGTGCCAGCAGTTTACTGCCCGCAGGGGAGCAGTACTTC.

The V call is TRBV7-9, the J call TRBJ1-1; 9 bases line up with TRBD1. V trimming: 5 bases; J trimming: 2 bases; junction bases outside the gene matches: 6. Germline-derived CDR1 and CDR2 are SEHNR and FQNEAQ (reference sequence). This CDR3 region has 15 residues. CDR3: CASSLGDRVNTEAFF. CDR3 sequence (DNA): TGTGCCAGCAGCCTAGGGGACAGGGTTAACACTGAAGCTTTCTTT.

V is TRBV21-1 and J is TRBJ2-4; the table calls TRBD1, which could not be checked here. TRBV21-1 counts as a pseudogene. The CDR3 runs to 19 residues. In DNA form, the CDR3 reads TGTGCCAGCAGCAAAAATGACAGGCGGCCTAGGGGGGCCAAAAACATTCAGTACTTC. Amino acid sequence: CASSKNDRRPRGAKNIQYF.

The rearrangement links TRBV28 to TRBJ1-2, with D unclear. This CDR3 region has 13 residues. CDR1 MDHEN and CDR2 SYDVKM come from the germline V gene. The ends were cut back, 3 bases at V and 7 bases at J, with 12 bases in the middle. The CDR3: CASSFTPAGGYTF. CDR3 in DNA: TGTGCCAGCAGTTTCACCCCGGCGGGTGGCTACACCTTC.

This clone was observed a single time. The chain combines TRBV7-9 with TRBJ2-7; TRBD1 is a possible D gene (6 bases). The V gene lost 3 bases and the J gene lost 1 base, with 7 bases spanning the gap. CDR1 and CDR2 from the germline V gene are SEHNR and FQNEAQ (reference sequence). This CDR3 contains 13 residues. The CDR3 loop reads CASSFDRSYEQYF. The CDR3 coding sequence is TGTGCCAGCAGCTTCGACAGGTCCTACGAGCAGTACTTC.

The count of this clone is one. This chain's CDR3 is CASSATGGLRQPQHF. Here the CDR3 DNA reads TGTGCCAGCAGCGCCACCGGAGGGTTGCGTCAGCCCCAGCATTTT. The chain carries TRBV9 and TRBJ1-5; D is ambiguous. The CDR3 is 15 residues long. The ends were cut back, 3 bases at V and 6 bases at J, with 16 bases in the middle. Per the germline V gene, CDR1 is SGDLS and CDR2 is YYNGEE.

The chain carries TRBV5-6 and TRBJ2-7, with D perhaps matching TRBD1 (7 bases). Germline-derived CDR1 and CDR2 are SGHDT and YYEEEE. Trimming stripped 4 bases from V and 6 bases from J, with 14 bases between. The CDR3 consists of 13 residues. In DNA form, the CDR3 reads TGTGCCAGCAGCCTTCGACAGGGAGGCGAGCAGTACTTC. Protein product: CASSLRQGGEQYF.

This clone appeared a few times. The rearrangement links TRBV5-6 to TRBJ2-1; D might be TRBD1 (6 bases). V was pared by 5 bases and J by 6 bases, with 24 bases between. Germline CDR1 and CDR2: SGHDT and YYEEEE. This CDR3 is built from 17 residues. The CDR3 protein is CASSSARGGGMSNEQFF. Written as DNA, the CDR3 is TGTGCCAGCAGTTCCGCAAGAGGGGGTGGGATGAGCAATGAGCAGTTCTTC.

This clone has more than one count but fewer than ten. Other DNA variants within this sample encode the same CDR3. The V gene is TRBV2, the J gene TRBJ1-1; D is unresolved. CDR1 and CDR2 from the germline V gene are SNHLY and FYNNEI. The CDR3 is made up of 13 amino acids. V shed 3 bases and J shed 3 bases, with 8 bases lying between them. The CDR3 loop reads CASSEGGYTEAFF. The DNA for the CDR3 is TGTGCCAGCAGTGAGGGAGGGTACACTGAAGCTTTCTTT.

This chain joins TRBV6-2 or TRBV6-3 and TRBJ1-5, with 7 bases matching TRBD1. There are 15 residues in the CDR3. Germline CDR1 and CDR2: MNHEY and SVGEGT. The ends lost 4 bases at V and 5 bases at J; junction bases unmatched: 8. CDR3: CASSWRQGKDQPQHF. The CDR3, as DNA: TGTGCCAGCAGTTGGAGACAGGGAAAAGATCAGCCCCAGCATTTT.

The chain recombines TRBV5-3 with TRBJ1-2, with D possibly TRBD1 on 6 matching bases. TRBV5-3 is sorted into the ORF group, with uncertain function. V dropped 0 bases and J dropped 7 bases, with 16 bases sitting between them. The CDR3 contains 15 residues. CDR3 sequence reads: CARSLGSLDRPGYTF. DNA for the CDR3: TGTGCCAGAAGCTTGGGCTCTTTAGACAGGCCTGGCTACACCTTC.

This chain joins TRBV5-4 and TRBJ1-3; D is possibly TRBD1 (6 bases). The CDR3 runs 12 residues. V lost 2 bases and J 8 bases, leaving 8 bases between the germline ends. Germline lookup yields CDR1 SGHNT and CDR2 YYREEE (reference sequence). For the CDR3, the DNA is TGTGCCAGCAGCTTCAACAGGGACACCATATATTTT. Protein sequence: CASSFNRDTIYF.